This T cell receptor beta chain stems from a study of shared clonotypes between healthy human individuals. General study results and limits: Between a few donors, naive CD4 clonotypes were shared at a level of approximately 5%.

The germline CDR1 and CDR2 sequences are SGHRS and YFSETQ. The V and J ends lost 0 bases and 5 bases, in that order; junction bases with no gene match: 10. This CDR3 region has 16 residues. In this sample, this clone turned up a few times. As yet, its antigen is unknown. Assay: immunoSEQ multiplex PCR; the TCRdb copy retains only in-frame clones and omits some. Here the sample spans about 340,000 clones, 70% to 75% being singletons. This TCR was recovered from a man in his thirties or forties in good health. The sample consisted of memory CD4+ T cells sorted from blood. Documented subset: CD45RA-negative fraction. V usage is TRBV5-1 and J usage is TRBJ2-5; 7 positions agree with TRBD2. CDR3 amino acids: CASSLAQGRGGETQYF. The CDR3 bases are TGCGCCAGCAGCTTGGCCCAGGGACGGGGAGGGGAGACCCAGTACTTC.